The rows below give T cell receptor beta chains drawn from one sample of a study of blood T cells in healthy people across ages. A single record per CDR3 protein comes from TCRdb applying MiXCR to the 5' RACE reads. This sample has 900,000 to 950,000 distinct CDR3 sequences, with approximately 32% found just once. This sample was shared with a second study, whose subject was T cells of mothers and their children.

The sample taken for sequencing was blood. These receptors were taken from a woman in her thirties or forties in good health. Each CDR3 is given with its conserved first and last residue. D genes are given only for firm matches. Clone size is not always given. Where it is, it says once, few, many or a class for expanded clones.

clone size,V gene,J gene,D gene,CDR3 protein,CDR3 DNA
few,TRBV30,TRBJ2-3,TRBD2,CAWSGGAADTQYF,TGTGCCTGGAGCGGGGGGGCGGCAGATACGCAGTATTTT
few,TRBV4-3,TRBJ1-1,TRBD1,CASSQPTGWGNTEAFF,TGCGCCAGCAGCCAACCGACAGGGTGGGGCAACACTGAAGCTTTCTTT
few,TRBV30,TRBJ1-2,TRBD1,CAWTSGTGNYGYTF,TGTGCCTGGACTTCCGGGACAGGGAACTATGGCTACACCTTC
many,TRBV20-1,TRBJ2-7,.,CSAITWTSYEQYF,TGCAGTGCTATCACTTGGACCAGCTACGAGCAGTACTTC
once,TRBV7-9,TRBJ2-7,.,CANTPLAPGYEQYF,TGTGCCAACACCCCTCTCGCGCCGGGGTACGAGCAGTACTTC
.,TRBV5-1,TRBJ2-5,.,CASSIRDTQETRYF,TGCGCCAGCAGCATCCGGGACACACAAGAGACCCGGTACTTC
many,TRBV27,TRBJ2-7,TRBD1,CASSFGTGNMDEQYF,TGTGCCAGCAGTTTCGGGACAGGGAATATGGACGAGCAGTACTTC
.,TRBV20-1,TRBJ1-5,TRBD1,CSATQGGFSNQPQHF,TGCAGTGCTACTCAAGGGGGCTTTAGCAATCAGCCCCAGCATTTT
once,TRBV20-1,TRBJ2-1,.,CSARGEGLGGLDEQFF,TGCAGTGCTAGAGGCGAAGGACTCGGGGGATTGGATGAGCAGTTCTTC
few,TRBV27,TRBJ2-7,.,CASSYGGPSEQYF,TGTGCCAGCAGTTACGGGGGCCCGAGCGAGCAGTACTTC
many,TRBV7-2,TRBJ1-2,.,CASSPAKYAGYGYTF,TGTGCCAGCAGCCCCGCCAAATACGCGGGCTATGGCTACACCTTC
few,TRBV14,TRBJ1-4,.,CASSQDPPGGTNEKLFF,TGTGCCAGCAGCCAAGATCCCCCCGGAGGAACTAATGAAAAACTGTTTTTT
many,TRBV20-1,TRBJ1-5,.,CSARGGLDQPQHF,TGCAGTGCTAGGGGCGGTTTGGATCAGCCCCAGCATTTT
many,TRBV20-1,TRBJ2-6,.,CSARVDGSGANVLTF,TGCAGTGCTAGAGTCGATGGCTCTGGGGCCAACGTCCTGACTTTC
few,TRBV7-9,TRBJ2-7,.,CASSLTAAAEQYF,TGTGCCAGCAGCTTAACGGCAGCCGCCGAGCAGTACTTC
many,TRBV20-1,TRBJ1-1,TRBD1,CSARDLGTGPTEAFF,TGCAGTGCTAGAGATCTGGGGACAGGGCCCACTGAAGCTTTCTTT
few,TRBV7-9,TRBJ2-1,.,CASSFEGRGYNEQFF,TGTGCCAGCAGCTTCGAGGGACGGGGTTACAATGAGCAGTTCTTC
many,TRBV7-9,TRBJ2-7,.,CASSLVGSSYEQYF,TGTGCCAGCAGTTTGGTTGGTAGCTCCTACGAGCAGTACTTC
many,TRBV29-1,TRBJ2-7,.,CSVVAKGVYEQYF,TGCAGCGTGGTTGCGAAGGGGGTTTACGAGCAGTACTTC
many,TRBV5-1,TRBJ2-1,TRBD1,CASSRTGQGANEQFF,TGCGCCAGCAGCCGGACGGGACAGGGGGCCAATGAGCAGTTCTTC
few,TRBV7-2,TRBJ1-5,.,CASSFIHGGRQPQHF,TGTGCCAGCAGCTTCATACACGGGGGCCGGCAGCCCCAGCATTTT
.,TRBV7-3,TRBJ2-1,TRBD1,CASSLGQLGHEQFF,TGTGCCAGCAGCTTGGGACAGCTAGGGCATGAGCAGTTCTTC